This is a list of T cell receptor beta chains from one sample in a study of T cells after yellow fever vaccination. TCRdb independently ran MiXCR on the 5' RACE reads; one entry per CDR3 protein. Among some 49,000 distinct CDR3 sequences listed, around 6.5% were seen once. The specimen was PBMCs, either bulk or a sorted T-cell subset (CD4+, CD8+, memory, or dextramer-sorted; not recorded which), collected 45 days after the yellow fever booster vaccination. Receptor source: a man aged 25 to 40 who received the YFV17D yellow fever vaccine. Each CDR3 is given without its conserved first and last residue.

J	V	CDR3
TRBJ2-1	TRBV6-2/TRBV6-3	ASSYSTAGGPSDSYNEQF
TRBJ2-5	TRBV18	ASSRGNGETQY
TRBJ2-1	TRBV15	ATSRDNNRGRYEQF
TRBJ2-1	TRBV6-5	ASSYRPGTSGTNEQF
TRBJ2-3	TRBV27	ASSFIGSGSTDTQY
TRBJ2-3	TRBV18	ASSPTARTDTQY
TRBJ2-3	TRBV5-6	ARSPGPLSDTQY
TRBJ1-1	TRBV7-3	ASSPRGGVGDRNTEAF
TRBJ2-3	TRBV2	ASKTGGMTDTQY
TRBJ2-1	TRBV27	ASSNSGHSYNEQF
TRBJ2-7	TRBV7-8	ASSAGGGSGRINEQY
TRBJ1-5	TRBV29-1	SVEDLRFDRSLSNQPQH
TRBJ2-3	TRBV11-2	ASSLEWADTQY
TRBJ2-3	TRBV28	ASSLAGAEVADTQY
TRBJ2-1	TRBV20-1	SARRGAGGPDSEQF
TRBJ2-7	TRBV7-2	ASSLSSGTDEQY
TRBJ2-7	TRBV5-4	ASSLRPIYEQY
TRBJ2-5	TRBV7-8	ASSSLQGTQY
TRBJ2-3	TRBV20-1	SASGTGGSDTQY
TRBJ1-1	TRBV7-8	ASSSRGNTEAF
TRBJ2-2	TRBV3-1	ASSHVRSGELF
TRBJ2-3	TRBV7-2	ASSLAPSGYTDTQY
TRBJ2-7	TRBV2	ASSDGARSYEQY
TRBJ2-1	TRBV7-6	ASSLAVGDEQF
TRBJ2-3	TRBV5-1	ASSLSDRSTDTQY
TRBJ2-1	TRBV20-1	SARPLDGEQF
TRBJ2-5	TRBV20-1	SARDQAGETQY
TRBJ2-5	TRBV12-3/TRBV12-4	ASSPEYQGGTQY